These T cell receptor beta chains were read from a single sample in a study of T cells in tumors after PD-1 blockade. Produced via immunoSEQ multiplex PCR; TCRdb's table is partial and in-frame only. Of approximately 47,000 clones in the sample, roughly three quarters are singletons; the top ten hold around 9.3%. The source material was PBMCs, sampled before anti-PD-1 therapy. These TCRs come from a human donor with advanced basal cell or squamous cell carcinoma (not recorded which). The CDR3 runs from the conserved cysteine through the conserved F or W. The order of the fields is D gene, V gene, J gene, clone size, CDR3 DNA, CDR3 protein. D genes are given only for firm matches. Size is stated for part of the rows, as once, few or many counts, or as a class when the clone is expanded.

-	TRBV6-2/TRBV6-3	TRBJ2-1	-	TGTGCCAGCAGTTACTCGATCTTGGGGGAGCAGTTCTTC	CASSYSILGEQFF
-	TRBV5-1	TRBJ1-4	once	TGCGCCAGCAGCTTGGGGGCAGAGACTAATGAAAAACTGTTTTTT	CASSLGAETNEKLFF
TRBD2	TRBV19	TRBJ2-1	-	TGTGCCAGCCGGACTAGCGGGGGCGGGGAGCAGTTCTTC	CASRTSGGGEQFF
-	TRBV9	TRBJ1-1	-	TGTGCCAGCAGCGTAGGTACTGGGACTGAAGCTTTCTTT	CASSVGTGTEAFF
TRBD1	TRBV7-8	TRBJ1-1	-	TGTGCCAGCAGCTTAGCCCGCCCCCATCTGGGACAGACTATGAACACTGAAGCTTTCTTT	CASSLARPHLGQTMNTEAFF
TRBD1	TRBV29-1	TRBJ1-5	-	TGCAGCGTTCGAGAGGGACAGGCTACCAATCAGCCCCAGCATTTT	CSVREGQATNQPQHF
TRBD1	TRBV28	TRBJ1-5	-	TGTGCCAGCAGTATACAGGGGAATCAGCCCCAGCATTTT	CASSIQGNQPQHF
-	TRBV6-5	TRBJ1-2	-	TGTGCCAGCAGTCCACACCAGGACAATAACTATGGCTACACCTTC	CASSPHQDNNYGYTF
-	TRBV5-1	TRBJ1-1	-	TGCGCCAGCAGCCCATCCGGACAGAGCAACACTGAAGCTTTCTTT	CASSPSGQSNTEAFF
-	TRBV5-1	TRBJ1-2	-	TGCGCCAGCAGCTTGGAATTATTTGGGGGTTTGGGTGGCTACACCTTC	CASSLELFGGLGGYTF
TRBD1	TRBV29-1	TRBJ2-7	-	TGCAGCGCCCGAACCGGGACAGGTAATTTGCACGAGCAGTACTTC	CSARTGTGNLHEQYF
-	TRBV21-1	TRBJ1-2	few	TGTGCCAGCAGCTCGAGTGCCGGGTACGATGGCTACACCTTC	CASSSSAGYDGYTF
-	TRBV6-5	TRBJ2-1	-	TGTGCCAGCAATCCGGTGGGGGCCGGTATGGTCTTC	CASNPVGAGMVF